These 23 T cell receptor beta chains were sequenced from one sample in a study of cytomegalovirus exposure and HLA in healthy donors. Method: immunoSEQ multiplex PCR; TCRdb's copy keeps in-frame clones and lacks some. This sample yields 150,000 to 200,000 clones, of which about 85% are seen a single time; about 2% belongs to the top ten. Sample: PBMCs. The receptors derive from a young man in good health and CMV-seropositive.

The chain combines TRBV7-9 with TRBJ1-1; D gene uncertain. The V gene lost 1 base and the J gene lost 1 base, with 10 bases spanning the gap. Germline V gene data show CDR1 as SEHNR and CDR2 as FQNEAQ (reference sequence). The CDR3 runs 15 residues. CDR3 in DNA: TGTGCCAGCAGCTTAGTACGGGTAAAGAACACTGAAGCTTTCTTT. As protein: CASSLVRVKNTEAFF.

The chain joins TRBV5-4 to TRBJ2-7, with 10 bases that match TRBD2. This CDR3 has 13 amino acids. Germline V lookup: CDR1 SGHNT, CDR2 YYREEE (reference sequence). The V gene end was trimmed by 2 bases and the J gene end by 8 bases; junction bases not matched to a gene: 4. CDR3 amino acids: CASSLAGGSQQYF. CDR3 coding DNA: TGTGCCAGCAGCTTAGCGGGGGGGTCTCAGCAGTACTTC.

This chain uses TRBV5-1 with TRBJ2-3, with 9 bases aligning to TRBD1. V lost 4 bases, J lost 5 bases, and 5 bases stayed unmatched. This CDR3 region has 14 residues. Germline CDR1 and CDR2: SGHRS and YFSETQ. Here the CDR3 reads CASSTGQGKDTQYF. The CDR3 coding sequence is TGCGCCAGCAGCACCGGACAGGGGAAAGATACGCAGTATTTT.

This clone appeared a single time. The rearrangement joins TRBV12-2 to TRBJ1-3; the D call of TRBD1 is as the table states it, not checked on the DNA. TRBV12-2 is a listed pseudogene. The CDR3 is made up of 17 amino acids. In DNA form, the CDR3 reads TGTGCAAGTCGCTTAGGAGCTGGACAGGGGAGAAGAAACACCATATATTTT. Its protein product is CASRLGAGQGRRNTIYF.

The chain uses TRBV7-2 and TRBJ2-7; 9 bases align to TRBD1. Per the germline V gene, CDR1 is SGHTA and CDR2 is FQGNSA. V gave up 5 bases and J gave up 1 base; unmatched junction bases: 3. CDR3 length: 14 amino acids. CDR3 residues: CASSRTGESYEQYF. CDR3 bases: TGTGCCAGCAGCCGGACAGGGGAGTCCTACGAGCAGTACTTC.

As concerns this clone: One junction end disagrees with the germline gene, perhaps due to a read error. The rearrangement links TRBV7-7 to TRBJ1-5, with 8 bases matching TRBD1. CDR1 SSHAT and CDR2 FNYEAQ come from the germline V gene (reference sequence). The CDR3 contains 19 residues. Here the CDR3 reads CASSLDRTPGQGRNQPQHF. The CDR3 region has the DNA TGTGCTAGCAGCTTAGATCGAACCCCTGGACAGGGTAGAAACCAGCCCCAGCATTTT.

This chain links TRBV6-5 with TRBJ2-5, with TRBD2 as a possible D gene (5 bases). Trimming cost V 4 bases and J 5 bases, with 14 bases left between them. The germline CDR1 and CDR2 sequences are MNHEY and SVGAGI. This CDR3 comprises 14 residues. CDR3: CASSFDGPGETQYF. The CDR3 DNA reads TGTGCCAGCAGTTTCGACGGGCCGGGGGAGACCCAGTACTTC.

This sequence joins TRBV7-9 and TRBJ1-2; the match to TRBD1 covers 10 bases. CDR1 is SEHNR, CDR2 FQNEAQ, per germline (reference sequence). The CDR3 runs to 13 residues. The ends lost 5 bases at V and 8 bases at J; junction bases unmatched: 5. The CDR3 region has the DNA TGTGCCAGCAGCGGGGACAGGGGAAACGGCTACACCTTC. Amino acids: CASSGDRGNGYTF.

V gene TRBV4-1 combines with J gene TRBJ2-3; 7 bases agree with TRBD2. This CDR3 has 15 amino acids. V lost 4 bases, J lost 4 bases, and 8 bases stayed unmatched. In germline, CDR1 is MGHRA, CDR2 YSYEKL. Here the CDR3 DNA reads TGCGCCAGCAGCCCCGCAGCGGGACGCGCAGATACGCAGTATTTT. Translated, it gives CASSPAAGRADTQYF.

The chain links TRBV10-3 to TRBJ1-2; D unclear. This CDR3 spans 14 amino acids. V was pared by 3 bases and J by 6 bases, with 14 bases between. Germline V CDR1 and CDR2: ENHRY, SYGVKD. This CDR3 is CAISELLSSNGYTF. The CDR3 DNA reads TGTGCCATCAGTGAACTCCTTTCCTCCAATGGCTACACCTTC.

The chain employs TRBV19 and TRBJ2-2; 7 bases align to TRBD2. The CDR3 contains 13 residues. Germline V gene data show CDR1 as LNHDA and CDR2 as SQIVND (reference sequence). The CDR3 DNA reads as TGTGCTACTAGGCGGGGGAGCACCGGGGAGCTGTTTTTT. It translates to CATRRGSTGELFF.

CDR3 bases: TGCGCCAGCGCTAACTTGGGGGGACTTACAGATACGCAGTATTTT. Amino acids: CASANLGGLTDTQYF. The chain is built from TRBV5-1 and TRBJ2-3; perhaps TRBD2 as D (6 bases). This CDR3 contains 15 residues. V was clipped by 7 bases and J by 3 bases, with 18 bases between them. The V gene's germline CDR1 is SGHRS and CDR2 YFSETQ.

The V gene is TRBV9, the J gene TRBJ2-3, with 8 bases fitting TRBD2. J gave up 2 bases and V 3 bases, and 8 bases lay outside the gene matches. CDR1 is SGDLS, CDR2 YYNGEE, per germline. CDR3 length: 16 residues. The CDR3 loop is CASSDESGGPTDTQYF. The DNA for the CDR3 is TGTGCCAGCAGCGACGAGAGCGGGGGACCCACAGATACGCAGTATTTT.

This sequence joins TRBV12-5 and TRBJ1-5; D unclear. The CDR3 contains 13 residues. With 4 bases removed from V and 6 bases from J, the gap between germline ends came to 10 bases. CDR1 and CDR2 (germline): LGHNT, FRNRAP. The CDR3 is CASGSSVAQPQHF. In DNA, the CDR3 is TGTGCTAGTGGTTCGTCGGTCGCTCAGCCCCAGCATTTT.

The chain couples TRBV5-5 to TRBJ2-7, with 7 bases fitting TRBD1. This CDR3 has 15 amino acids. V lost 4 bases, J lost 3 bases, and 10 bases stayed unmatched. The V gene's germline CDR1 is SGHKS and CDR2 YYEKEE (reference sequence). CDR3 loop: CASSPRQGVDYEQYF. The CDR3 nucleotides are TGTGCCAGCAGCCCGCGACAGGGTGTTGACTACGAGCAGTACTTC.

This chain uses TRBV4-2 with TRBJ2-7; unclear D gene. Germline CDR1 is LGHNA and CDR2 is YNFKEQ. This CDR3 comprises 14 residues. Trimming shortened V by 3 bases and J by 6 bases, and 15 bases separated the two germline ends. CDR3: CASSQDFSSGEQYF. Here the CDR3 DNA reads TGTGCCAGCAGCCAGGATTTTTCTAGTGGCGAGCAGTACTTC.

This clone showed up just once. Here the CDR3 DNA reads TGTGCCAGCAGCCAGGGACAGGGGAACTCCTACGAGCAGTACTTC. This gives the protein CASSQGQGNSYEQYF. This chain uses TRBV7-2 with TRBJ2-7; 10 positions match TRBD1. The germline CDR1 and CDR2 sequences are SGHTA and FQGNSA. V trimming: 5 bases; J trimming: 0 bases; junction bases outside the gene matches: 4. There are 15 residues in the CDR3.

The gene calls are TRBV10-3 and TRBJ2-1; 10 bases are a match to TRBD1. The V segment lost 9 bases and the J segment 5 bases; nucleotides outside the gene matches: 7. This CDR3 region has 14 residues. Germline V gene data show CDR1 as ENHRY and CDR2 as SYGVKD. This CDR3 is CAIETDRGDNEQFF. CDR3 DNA sequence: TGTGCCATAGAAACGGACAGGGGGGACAATGAGCAGTTCTTC.

The CDR3 DNA reads TGTGCCAGTAGTATGGGACAGGGGAATCAGCCCCAGCATTTT. Translating gives CASSMGQGNQPQHF. The chain is built from TRBV19 and TRBJ1-5, with TRBD1 matching 10 bases. The CDR3 contains 14 residues. Trimming at V came to 3 bases and at J to 4 bases, leaving 0 bases not matched to a gene. CDR1 LNHDA and CDR2 SQIVND come from the germline V gene (reference sequence).

The chain employs TRBV19 and TRBJ1-6; the match to TRBD1 covers 7 bases. Germline CDR1 is LNHDA and CDR2 is SQIVND (reference sequence). V shed 3 bases and J 7 bases; nucleotides not matched to a gene: 9. The CDR3 is made up of 16 amino acids. CDR3 bases: TGTGCCAGTAGTATCGTCGGGGGCAGGGGGAATTCACCCCTCCACTTT. Amino acid sequence: CASSIVGGRGNSPLHF.

The V gene is TRBV5-6, the J gene TRBJ1-1, with TRBD1 matching 7 bases. The germline gives CDR1 SGHDT, CDR2 YYEEEE. The length of the CDR3 is 12 residues. V shed 6 bases and J 8 bases; nucleotides not matched to a gene: 7. The CDR3 is CASTAGGREAFF. The CDR3 DNA follows: TGTGCCAGCACGGCAGGGGGGAGAGAAGCTTTCTTT. The full variable domain, its missing parts supplied by reference TRBV5-6 and TRBJ1-1, is DAGVTQSPTHLIKTRGQQVTLRCSPKSGHDTVSWYQQALGQGPQFIFQYYEEEERQRGNFPDRFSGHQFPNYSSELNVNALLLGDSALYLCASTAGGREAFFGQGTRLTVV.

This sequence joins TRBV7-6 and TRBJ2-7; 7 bases line up with TRBD2. The CDR3 contains 14 residues. CDR1 is SGHVS, CDR2 FNYEAQ, per germline. V lost 4 bases, J lost 2 bases, and 5 bases stayed unmatched. The CDR3, as DNA: TGTGCCAGCAGCTCTTCGGGGGGACCCTACGAGCAGTACTTC. It specifies CASSSSGGPYEQYF.

The chain is built from TRBV7-2 and TRBJ2-7, with a weak D call TRBD1 (6 bases). CDR1 SGHTA and CDR2 FQGNSA come from the germline V gene. The V end lost 5 bases, the J end lost 2 bases, and 13 bases lay between the germline ends. The CDR3 is made up of 14 amino acids. The CDR3 sequence is CASSPDYRAYEQYF. CDR3 sequence (DNA): TGTGCCAGCAGCCCTGACTACAGGGCCTACGAGCAGTACTTC.